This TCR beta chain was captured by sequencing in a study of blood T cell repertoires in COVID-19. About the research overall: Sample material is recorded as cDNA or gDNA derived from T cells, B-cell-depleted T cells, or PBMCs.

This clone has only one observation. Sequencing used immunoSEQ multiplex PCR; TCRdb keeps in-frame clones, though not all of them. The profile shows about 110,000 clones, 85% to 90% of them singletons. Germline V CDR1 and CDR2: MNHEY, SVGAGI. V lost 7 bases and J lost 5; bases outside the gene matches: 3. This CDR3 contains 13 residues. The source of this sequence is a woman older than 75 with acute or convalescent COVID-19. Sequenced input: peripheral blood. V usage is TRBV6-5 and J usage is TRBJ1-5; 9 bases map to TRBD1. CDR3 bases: TGTGCCAGCACAGGACAGGGGTATCAGCCCCAGCATTTT. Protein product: CASTGQGYQPQHF.